These 21 T cell receptor beta chains share one sample of origin, sequenced in a study of shared clonotypes between healthy human individuals. Profiling relied on immunoSEQ multiplex PCR, and the TCRdb table lists in-frame clones only, not all of them. The sample includes under 750,000 clones, around 77% of them seen just once. The sample was memory CD4+ T cells sorted from blood. Subset described: CD45RA-negative fraction. These receptors were collected from a woman in her 30s in good health.

V and J are TRBV25-1 and TRBJ2-7, with D tentatively TRBD2 (6 bases). Germline V gene data show CDR1 as MGHDK and CDR2 as SYGVNS. The V and J ends lost 2 bases and 4 bases respectively, with 6 bases between them. The CDR3 loop spans 12 amino acids. DNA of the CDR3: TGTGCCAGCAGTGAACGGGAGTACGAGCAGTACTTC. Translation gives CASSEREYEQYF.

V and J are TRBV12-1 and TRBJ2-2; the table assigns TRBD2, which was not confirmed against the DNA. TRBV12-1 corresponds to a pseudogene. This CDR3 has 18 residues. The CDR3 protein is CASSLNGLAGDNTGELFF. The CDR3 DNA reads as TGTGCCAGCAGCTTAAACGGACTAGCGGGAGATAACACCGGGGAGCTGTTTTTT.

The sample holds a few counts of this clone. The rearrangement uses TRBV30 and TRBJ1-1; 9 bases align to TRBD1. The ends lost 2 bases at V and 6 bases at J; junction bases unmatched: 4. CDR1 is GTSNPN, CDR2 SVGIG, per germline (reference sequence). The CDR3 is 13 residues long. The CDR3: CAWSPGQGPEAFF. The CDR3 nucleotides read TGTGCCTGGAGTCCGGGACAGGGTCCTGAAGCTTTCTTT.

As DNA, the CDR3 is TGTGCCAGTAGTCCCTCCTCGGTAGGTGGGGACACTGAAGCTTTCTTT. Translation: CASSPSSVGGDTEAFF. The rearrangement joins TRBV19 to TRBJ1-1; no definite D call. Per the germline V gene, CDR1 is LNHDA and CDR2 is SQIVND (reference sequence). The CDR3 loop spans 16 amino acids. Trimming removed 5 bases from V and 3 bases from J, with 19 bases in between.

V usage is TRBV23-1 and J usage is TRBJ2-3; D not certain. TRBV23-1 is reported as an ORF; its role is uncertain. V shed 8 bases and J shed 6 bases, with 9 bases lying between them. The CDR3 is 11 amino acids. The CDR3 sequence: CASLIGDTQYF. CDR3 nucleotides: TGCGCCAGCCTTATCGGGGATACGCAGTATTTT.

The chain joins TRBV2 to TRBJ2-1; D ambiguous. The CDR3 has 14 amino acids. The germline V gene has CDR1 SNHLY and CDR2 FYNNEI. V lost 5 bases, J lost 0 bases, and 8 bases lay in between. The CDR3 DNA sequence: TGTGCCAGCAGTCCTGGGCCCTCCTACAATGAGCAGTTCTTC. It yields the protein CASSPGPSYNEQFF.

The rearrangement uses TRBV7-6 and TRBJ2-5; 12 positions match TRBD2. Germline V gene data show CDR1 as SGHVS and CDR2 as FNYEAQ. V gave up 0 bases and J gave up 11 bases; unmatched junction bases: 1. CDR3 length: 13 residues. The CDR3 protein is CASSLATSGSQYF. CDR3 in DNA: TGTGCCAGCAGCTTAGCGACTAGCGGGAGTCAGTACTTC.

This clone appeared many times. CDR3 protein: CATHRQGGNYGYTF. The CDR3 DNA reads TGTGCCACACACCGGCAGGGAGGTAACTATGGCTACACCTTC. The rearrangement uses TRBV28 and TRBJ1-2, with TRBD1 as a possible D gene (5 bases). The CDR3 is made up of 14 amino acids. Germline-derived CDR1 and CDR2 are MDHEN and SYDVKM. V lost 10 bases to trimming and J lost 1 base, with 16 bases between them.

The chain uses TRBV7-9 and TRBJ2-7, with TRBD1 matching over 10 bases. Germline CDR1 and CDR2: SEHNR and FQNEAQ (reference sequence). With 5 bases clipped from V and 2 bases from J, the junction kept 9 bases outside the gene matches. This CDR3 is 16 amino acids long. Here the CDR3 DNA reads TGTGCCAGCAGCCCCCCGGGACAGGGGCCCGCCTACGAGCAGTACTTC. Translated: CASSPPGQGPAYEQYF.

This chain joins TRBV30 and TRBJ2-2, with 13 bases aligning to TRBD2. There are 15 residues in the CDR3. After removal of 6 bases from V and 1 base from J, the junction contained 2 bases not matched to a gene. The V gene's germline CDR1 is GTSNPN and CDR2 SVGIG (reference sequence). CDR3 sequence (DNA): TGTGCCTGTGGGACTAGCGGGATGAACACCGGGGAGCTGTTTTTT. Its translation: CACGTSGMNTGELFF.

The chain couples TRBV18 to TRBJ2-7, with 8 bases aligning to TRBD2. This CDR3 comprises 14 residues. Per germline, CDR1 KGHSH and CDR2 LQKENI. J was trimmed by 6 bases and V by 5 bases; bases with no gene match: 9. The CDR3 here is CASSNQRERREQYF. CDR3 DNA: TGTGCCAGCTCAAACCAGCGGGAGCGGCGCGAGCAGTACTTC.

The V call is TRBV5-4, the J call TRBJ2-6; D not certain. Germline loops: CDR1 SGHNT, CDR2 YYREEE (reference sequence). This CDR3 is 14 amino acids long. V was trimmed by 4 bases and J by 0 bases, leaving 5 bases between them. The CDR3 protein is CASSKYSGANVLTF. Here the CDR3 DNA reads TGTGCCAGCAGCAAGTACTCTGGGGCCAACGTCCTGACTTTC.

The chain couples TRBV6-4 to TRBJ2-1; 7 bases are a match to TRBD2. This CDR3 comprises 16 residues. V dropped 5 bases and J dropped 0; count of bases not matched to a gene: 7. CDR1 and CDR2 from the germline V gene are MRHNA and SNTAGT. CDR3 sequence (DNA): TGTGCCAGCAGTCGAAAGAGCGGGACCTCCTACAATGAGCAGTTCTTC. Its protein product is CASSRKSGTSYNEQFF.

V is TRBV2 and J is TRBJ1-5; D is unresolved. The CDR3 runs to 13 residues. V was pared by 5 bases and J by 0 bases, with 5 bases between. Germline-derived CDR1 and CDR2 are SNHLY and FYNNEI. The CDR3 DNA reads TGTGCCAGCAGTACCTATAGCAATCAGCCCCAGCATTTT. Amino acid sequence: CASSTYSNQPQHF.

This clone was seen at least ten times. The chain couples TRBV28 to TRBJ2-5; TRBD2 is a possible D gene (5 bases). CDR1 is MDHEN, CDR2 SYDVKM, per germline. V was shortened by 3 bases and J by 4 bases, with 9 bases between the two germline ends. The CDR3 consists of 13 residues. The CDR3, as DNA: TGTGCCAGCAGTTTGGTAGCGTCAGAGACCCAGTACTTC. Protein: CASSLVASETQYF.

Notes on this clone: The junction departs from germline at one end; a sequencing error may be responsible. V is TRBV11-3 and J is TRBJ2-2; TRBD2 matches at 8 bases. The CDR3 totals 14 residues. CDR1 is SGHNT, CDR2 YENEEA, per germline. CDR3 sequence reads: CASSLGLADGELFF. CDR3 bases: TGTGCCAGCAGTTTAGGACTAGCAGACGGGGAGCTGTTTTTT.

This CDR3 is CASKLNRDTEAFF. DNA for the CDR3: TGTGCCAGCAAATTGAACAGGGACACTGAAGCTTTCTTT. V is TRBV27 and J is TRBJ1-1; D may be TRBD1 (6 bases). The germline V gene has CDR1 MNHEY and CDR2 SMNVEV (reference sequence). The length of the CDR3 is 13 residues. Trimming pared 7 bases from V and 3 bases from J, leaving 12 bases between.

This clone has just a few counts. The chain combines TRBV5-4 with TRBJ2-7; tentatively, D is TRBD2 (5 bases). The length of the CDR3 is 14 residues. In germline, CDR1 is SGHNT, CDR2 YYREEE (reference sequence). Trimming pared 3 bases from V and 5 bases from J, leaving 15 bases between. CDR3 in amino acids: CASSSWAARDEQYF. The CDR3 bases are TGTGCCAGCAGCTCGTGGGCCGCGAGGGACGAGCAGTACTTC. The full variable domain, in which reference TRBV5-4 and TRBJ2-7 provide the parts outside the CDR3, is ETGVTQSPTHLIKTRGQQVTLRCSSQSGHNTVSWYQQALGQGPQFIFQYYREEENGRGNFPPRFSGLQFPNYSSELNVNALELDDSALYLCASSSWAARDEQYFGPGTRLTVT.

The chain joins TRBV30 to TRBJ1-5; maybe TRBD1 (6 bases). The V gene lost 0 bases and the J gene lost 6 bases, with 9 bases spanning the gap. CDR1 is GTSNPN, CDR2 SVGIG, per germline (reference sequence). This CDR3 spans 13 amino acids. Here the CDR3 reads CAWSVRGAQPQHF. The CDR3 coding sequence is TGTGCCTGGAGTGTAAGGGGGGCTCAGCCCCAGCATTTT.

The rearrangement uses TRBV7-3 and TRBJ2-2; D not resolved. The germline V gene has CDR1 SGHTA and CDR2 FQGTGA. The V end was cut by 8 bases, the J end by 6 bases, with 7 bases between. This CDR3 is built from 11 residues. CDR3 DNA: TGTGCCAGCGGTATAGCCGGGGAGCTGTTTTTT. Protein: CASGIAGELFF.

This sequence joins TRBV28 and TRBJ2-2, with D possibly TRBD1 on 6 matching bases. Germline V lookup: CDR1 MDHEN, CDR2 SYDVKM. CDR3 size: 15 residues. Trimming pared 5 bases from V and 7 bases from J, leaving 17 bases between. The CDR3 coding sequence is TGTGCCAGCAGTCCGTGGACAGCCGGAGGCGGGGAGCTGTTTTTT. This gives the protein CASSPWTAGGGELFF.